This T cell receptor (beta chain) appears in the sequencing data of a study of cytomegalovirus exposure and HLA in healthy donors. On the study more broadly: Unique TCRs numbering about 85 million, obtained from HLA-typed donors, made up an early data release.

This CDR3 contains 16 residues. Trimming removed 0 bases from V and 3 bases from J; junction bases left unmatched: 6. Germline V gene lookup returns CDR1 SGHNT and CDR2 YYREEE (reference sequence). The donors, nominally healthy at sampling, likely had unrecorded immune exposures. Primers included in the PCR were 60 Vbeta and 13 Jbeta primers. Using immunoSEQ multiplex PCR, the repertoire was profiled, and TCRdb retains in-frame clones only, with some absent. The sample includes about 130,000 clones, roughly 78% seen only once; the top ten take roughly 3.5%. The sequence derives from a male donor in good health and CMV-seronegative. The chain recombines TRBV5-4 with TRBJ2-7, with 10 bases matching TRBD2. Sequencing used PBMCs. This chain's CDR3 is CASSLAGAGGLYEQYF. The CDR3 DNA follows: TGTGCCAGCAGCTTGGCCGGAGCGGGGGGGCTCTACGAGCAGTACTTC.